The clone carrying this T cell receptor beta chain was observed a few times. No antigen is known for it. TCRdb's table, derived via immunoSEQ multiplex PCR, lists solely in-frame clones and lacks some. The sample shows about 490,000 clones, about 84% of them seen only once. The CDR3 is 17 residues long. Germline loops: CDR1 MDHEN, CDR2 SYDVKM. Trimming removed 2 bases at V and 4 bases at J, with 17 bases between. The data are from a study of shared clonotypes between healthy human individuals. Study-level results: Depth of sequencing was expected to influence donor clonotype sharing.

The chain joins TRBV28 to TRBJ2-2; TRBD1 or TRBD2 may be the D gene (5 bases each). Material for sequencing was PBMCs. The sequence was obtained from a woman in her thirties or forties in good health. Some clones in this sample may be carry-over from other donors' samples. CDR3 sequence: CASSLGTGRAGTGELFF. The CDR3 nucleotides are TGTGCCAGCAGTTTAGGGACCGGCAGGGCAGGCACCGGGGAGCTGTTTTTT.